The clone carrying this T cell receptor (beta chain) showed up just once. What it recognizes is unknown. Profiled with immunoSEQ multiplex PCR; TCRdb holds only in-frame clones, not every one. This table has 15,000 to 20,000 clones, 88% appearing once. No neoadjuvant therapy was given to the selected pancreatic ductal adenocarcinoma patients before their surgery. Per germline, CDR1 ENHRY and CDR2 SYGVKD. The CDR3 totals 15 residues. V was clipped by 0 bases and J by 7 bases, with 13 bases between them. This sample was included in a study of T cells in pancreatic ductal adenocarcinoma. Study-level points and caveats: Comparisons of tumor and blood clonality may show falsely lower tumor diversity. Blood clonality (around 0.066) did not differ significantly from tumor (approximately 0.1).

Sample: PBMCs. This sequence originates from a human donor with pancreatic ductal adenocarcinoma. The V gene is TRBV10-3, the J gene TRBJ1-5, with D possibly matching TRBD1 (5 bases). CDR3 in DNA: TGTGCCATCAGTGAGTCGATAGCAGGGCGGCAGCCCCAGCATTTT. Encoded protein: CAISESIAGRQPQHF.